Detailed here is one T cell receptor (beta chain). The data belong to a study of blood T cell repertoires in COVID-19. The overall study: Spain, Italy and the United States supplied samples that represented acute and convalescent COVID-19. T cells, B-cell-depleted T cells, or PBMCs provided the cDNA or gDNA that served as material.

J was trimmed by 5 bases and V by 7 bases; bases with no gene match: 4. Germline V gene sequence: CDR1 SNHLY, CDR2 FYNNEI. The CDR3 totals 13 residues. In the authors' workflow: Scientists estimated how many nucleated cells there were by amplifying reference gene primers. The table came from immunoSEQ multiplex PCR; TCRdb's copy has only in-frame clones and leaves some out. V, J and clone size reflect that table, while D and trimming were determined from the DNA. This table holds fewer than 300,000 clones, 80% to 90% found once. The material sequenced was peripheral blood. V gene TRBV2 combines with J gene TRBJ1-5, with TRBD1 matching 8 bases. The receptor comes from a woman in her forties who had recovered from COVID-19. This CDR3 is CASNLDRDQPQHF. CDR3 DNA: TGTGCCAGCAATCTGGACAGGGATCAGCCCCAGCATTTT.